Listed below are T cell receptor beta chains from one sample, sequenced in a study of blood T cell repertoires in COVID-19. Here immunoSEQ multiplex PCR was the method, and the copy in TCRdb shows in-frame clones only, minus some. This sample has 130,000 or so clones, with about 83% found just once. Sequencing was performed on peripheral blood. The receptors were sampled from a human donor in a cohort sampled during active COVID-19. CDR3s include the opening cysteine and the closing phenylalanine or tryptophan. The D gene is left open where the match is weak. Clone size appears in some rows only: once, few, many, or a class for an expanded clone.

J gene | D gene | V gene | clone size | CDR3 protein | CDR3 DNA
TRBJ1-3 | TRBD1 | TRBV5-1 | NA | CASSAQGAEGNTIYF | TGCGCCAGCAGCGCACAGGGGGCGGAGGGAAACACCATATATTTT
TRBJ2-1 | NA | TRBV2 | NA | CASRGGVRNEQFF | TGTGCCAGCCGCGGCGGGGTACGGAATGAGCAGTTCTTC
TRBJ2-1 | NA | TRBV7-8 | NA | CASSNRDSNNEQFF | TGTGCCAGCAGCAACCGGGACTCCAATAATGAGCAGTTCTTC
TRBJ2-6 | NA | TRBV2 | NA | CASSWASSGANVLTF | TGTGCCAGCAGTTGGGCGAGTTCTGGGGCCAACGTCCTGACTTTC
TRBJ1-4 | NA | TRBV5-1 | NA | CASSLGRGGWNEKLFF | TGCGCCAGCAGCTTGGGGCGAGGGGGTTGGAATGAAAAACTGTTTTTT
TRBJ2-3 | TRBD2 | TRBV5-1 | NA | CASRSGTSGDTQYF | TGCGCCAGCAGATCTGGGACTAGCGGAGATACGCAGTATTTT
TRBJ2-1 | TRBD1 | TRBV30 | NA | CAWSRGRGYNEQFF | TGTGCCTGGAGCAGGGGGCGCGGCTACAATGAGCAGTTCTTC
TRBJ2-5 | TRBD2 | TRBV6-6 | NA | CASSYSSGGAGETQYF | TGTGCCAGCAGTTACTCTAGCGGGGGGGCCGGAGAGACCCAGTACTTC
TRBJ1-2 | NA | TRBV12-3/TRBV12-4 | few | CASSRNRGYGYTF | TGTGCCAGCAGCCGAAATAGGGGCTATGGCTACACCTTC
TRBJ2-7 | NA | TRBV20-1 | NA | CSASSETYEQYF | TGCAGTGCTAGTTCGGAGACCTACGAGCAGTACTTC
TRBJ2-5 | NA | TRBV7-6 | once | CASNRHPGAQPQETQYF | TGTGCCAGCAACAGACATCCGGGAGCGCAACCGCAAGAGACCCAGTACTTC
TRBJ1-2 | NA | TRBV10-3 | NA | CAISSDSGYGGYTF | TGTGCCATCAGTTCGGACAGTGGCTACGGGGGCTACACCTTC
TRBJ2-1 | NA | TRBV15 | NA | CATSRATANEQFF | TGTGCCACCAGCAGAGCGACAGCCAATGAGCAGTTCTTC
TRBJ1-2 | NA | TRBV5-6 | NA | CASSLRGGNYGYTF | TGTGCCAGCAGCTTGCGGGGGGGTAACTATGGCTACACCTTC
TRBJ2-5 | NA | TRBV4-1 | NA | CASSPIGRGDQETQYF | TGCGCCAGCAGCCCTATAGGCAGGGGAGATCAAGAGACCCAGTACTTC
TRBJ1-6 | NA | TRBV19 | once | CASSAQQGAGNSPLHF | TGTGCCAGTAGTGCTCAACAAGGGGCCGGTAATTCACCCCTCCACTTT
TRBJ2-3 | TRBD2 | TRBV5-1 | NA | CASSLMAGGPSKDTQYF | TGCGCCAGCAGCTTGATGGCGGGGGGACCTTCCAAAGATACGCAGTATTTT
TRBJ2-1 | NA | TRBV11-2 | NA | CASSLDGGWLKDNEQFF | TGTGCCAGCAGCTTAGATGGGGGGTGGCTGAAGGACAATGAGCAGTTCTTC
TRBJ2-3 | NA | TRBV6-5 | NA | CASTRRGTDTQYF | TGTGCCAGCACCCGGCGGGGCACAGATACGCAGTATTTT
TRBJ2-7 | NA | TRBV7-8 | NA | CASSQTQTYEQYF | TGTGCCAGCAGCCAGACACAGACCTACGAGCAGTACTTC
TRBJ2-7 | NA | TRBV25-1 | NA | CASSDSSSSYEQYF | TGTGCCAGCAGTGACTCTTCGAGCTCCTACGAGCAGTACTTC
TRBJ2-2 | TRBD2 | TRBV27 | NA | CASSLIRGGTGELFF | TGTGCCAGCAGTTTAATTCGGGGGGGGACCGGGGAGCTGTTTTTT
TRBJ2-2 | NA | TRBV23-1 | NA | CASSQSIDNDTGELFF | TGCGCCAGCAGTCAATCTATAGACAACGACACCGGGGAGCTGTTTTTT
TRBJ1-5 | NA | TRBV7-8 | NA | CASSFGGDLRNQPQHF | TGTGCCAGCAGCTTCGGGGGGGATTTGCGCAATCAGCCCCAGCATTTT
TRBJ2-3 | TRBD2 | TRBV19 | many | CASSTSGGILQYF | TGTGCCAGTAGTACTAGCGGGGGAATTCTGCAGTATTTT